This TCR beta chain stems from a study of neoadjuvant anti-PD-1 for oral cavity cancer (dated by TCRdb to the early 2020s). Regarding the research as a whole: Patients mostly received three to four biweekly doses of nivolumab at 3 mg/kg before curative-intent surgical resection. An approximately 31% response rate was observed in the parent correlative cohort, in which 12 patients were included. Under RECIST 1.1, patients with complete response, partial response or stable disease were classed as responders, and patients with progression were classed as non-responders. Patients without progression received a fourth nivolumab dose around day 43 and underwent definitive surgical resection on days 50-56. Broader findings and caveats from the paper: Only three patients per response group were included in the TCR analyses, and larger cohorts for validation were called for by the authors. Within PBMCs, T cell clonality (Gini index) was significantly higher in non-responders than responders after neoadjuvant nivolumab. Higher pretreatment blood Treg/Th17 ratios correlated with higher pretreatment blood TCRbeta clonality and lower post-treatment tumor TCRbeta clonality.

Trimming at the junction amounts to 2 bases on V and 1 base on J, and the germline ends lie 5 bases apart. Including the terminal cysteine and phenylalanine, the CDR3 comprises 14 residues. This entry keeps only the CDR3 DNA: 42 bases, framed from base 1. Taken from the germline V gene, the CDR1 and CDR2 loops are SGHVS and FNYEAQ. Comments on this clone: Its antigen specificity is not known. No qualities accompany the bases; no much larger clone lies one base away.

The time point tag for this specimen amounts to: after neoadjuvant nivolumab, at surgical resection. Patients had been newly diagnosed with stage II-IVA oral cavity squamous cell carcinoma, and no prior systemic or radiation treatment had been given to the patients. The cohort was composed of patients with HPV-negative, locally advanced oral cavity squamous cell carcinoma. Peripheral blood mononuclear cells were analyzed directly, without maintenance or expansion in culture. Samples were obtained from a longitudinal correlative study of a single-arm phase II trial of neoadjuvant nivolumab in oral cavity squamous cell carcinoma. Subject-matched pre- and post-treatment PBMCs and tumors from three responders and three non-responders underwent genomic DNA-based TCRbeta sequencing. Peripheral blood mononuclear cells were collected before nivolumab treatment and were collected again after treatment, at the time of surgery. The Maxwell RSC DNA from Cells kit was used to extract genomic DNA from PBMCs.

For deep sequencing of PBMC libraries, mostly 450 to 600 ng of input genomic DNA was used, and six replicates were run per sample. The immunoSEQ hsTCRbeta kit was used to prepare TCRbeta libraries according to the manufacturer's instructions. The finished libraries were brought together in one pool at around 3.1 nM, which was then read using an Illumina NovaSeq 6000 S4 flow cell. For the original study's pipeline: The immunoSEQ Analyzer was used for raw data preprocessing and quality control. The analysis was limited to productive rearrangements, and each clonotype was defined by a unique CDR3 amino acid sequence. Repertoire clonality was estimated as the Gini-Simpson index, computed with the R package tcR. Gini indices were compared with Student's t test, and associations with tumor size change were assessed by Pearson correlation. Held by TCRdb, this immuneACCESS table contains in-frame sequences only and omits some clones. Under half of the omission traces to an unresolved V gene where checked; the cause of the rest is unknown. The DNA gave D and trimming, while V, J and clone size come from that table. For this sample the table gives tens of thousands of clones, of which around 79% were detected only once. The ten largest clones represent roughly 4.9% of the sample.

The sequence was collected from a person between 40 and 85 years old with oral cavity squamous cell carcinoma. Sequencing used PBMCs, obtained after nivolumab (anti-PD-1) treatment. This chain joins TRBV7-6 to TRBJ1-4; the D gene assignment is ambiguous. This receptor has the CDR3 CASSLWGTNEKLFF. The nucleotides read TGTGCCAGCAGCTTATGGGGAACTAATGAAAAACTGTTTTTT.